These 18 T cell receptor beta chains originate from one sample sequenced in a study of spatial heterogeneity in lung cancer. Described time point: blood at routine non-recurrence follow-up after resection. Whole RNA, isolated from tumor, nontumor lung or frozen PBMC, was sequenced without prior sorting. TCRdb reprocessed the 5' RACE reads with MiXCR, giving one entry per CDR3 protein. The table includes roughly 120,000 distinct CDR3 sequences, 9% to 15% detected once. Source: PBMCs, taken at follow-up. The source is a male donor with early-stage non-small cell lung cancer.

Many counts were recorded for this clonotype. The genes are TRBV7-2 and TRBJ2-1, with TRBD1 matching over 8 bases. CDR3 length: 15 residues. Germline assignment: CDR1 SGHTA and CDR2 FQGNSA. The V gene end was trimmed by 7 bases and the J gene end by 2 bases; junction bases not matched to a gene: 7. This CDR3 is CASKVGQGAYNEQFF. In DNA, the CDR3 is TGTGCCAGCAAGGTCGGACAGGGTGCCTACAATGAGCAGTTCTTC.

The chain employs TRBV4-1 and TRBJ1-1; TRBD1 matches at 7 bases. The CDR3 sequence is 17 residues long. From germline, CDR1 is MGHRA and CDR2 YSYEKL. Trimming at V came to 2 bases and at J to 0 bases, leaving 9 bases not matched to a gene. The CDR3 DNA reads as TGCGCCAGCAGCCAACTAGGGGGACAGCGGATGAACACTGAAGCTTTCTTT. It yields the protein CASSQLGGQRMNTEAFF.

This clonotype was recorded at least ten times. The chain couples TRBV20-1 to TRBJ1-6; D is uncertain. V lost 0 bases to trimming and J lost 8 bases, with 14 bases between them. The CDR3 consists of 15 residues. Germline CDR1 is DFQATT and CDR2 is SNEGSKA (reference sequence). In DNA, the CDR3 is TGCAGTGCTAGAGATCCCCGTACGTCGGATTCACCCCTCCACTTT. It yields the protein CSARDPRTSDSPLHF.

The rearrangement uses TRBV28 and TRBJ1-1, with D maybe TRBD1 (6 bases). Trimming shortened V by 7 bases and J by 4 bases, and 19 bases separated the two germline ends. CDR3 length: 15 residues. Germline CDR1 reads MDHEN; CDR2 reads SYDVKM. In nucleotides, the CDR3 is TGTGCCAGCAAACTCCCGGAGAGGGGGACCACTGAAGCTTTCTTT. It yields the protein CASKLPERGTTEAFF. The whole variable domain, remainder taken from reference TRBV28 and TRBJ1-1, is DVKVTQSSRYLVKRTGEKVFLECVQDMDHENMFWYRQDPGLGLRLIYFSYDVKMKEKGDIPEGYSVSREKKERFSLILESASTNQTSMYLCASKLPERGTTEAFFGQGTRLTVV.

In this sample, this clonotype turned up a few times. The J gene is TRBJ1-2, the V gene TRBV28, with D possibly matching TRBD1 (5 bases). The CDR3 spans 15 residues. The V gene's germline CDR1 is MDHEN and CDR2 SYDVKM. V was trimmed by 1 base and J by 6 bases, leaving 15 bases between them. CDR3 residues: CASSLSRLTGHGYTF. CDR3 coding DNA: TGTGCCAGCAGTTTATCCCGACTCACGGGACATGGCTACACCTTC.

This clonotype was counted ten times or more. The chain employs TRBV7-8 and TRBJ2-5; no firm D call. CDR3 length: 15 amino acids. Trimming left V 8 bases short and J 2 bases short, with 18 bases between. Per the germline V gene, CDR1 is SGHVS and CDR2 is FQNEAQ. Written as DNA, the CDR3 is TGTGCCAGCGTCCATCCGGGCAGGAGACAAGAGACCCAGTACTTC. Protein sequence: CASVHPGRRQETQYF.

The V gene is TRBV3-1, the J gene TRBJ1-6; D is uncertain. This CDR3 is built from 13 residues. V lost 6 bases to trimming and J lost 8 bases, with 11 bases between them. The germline V gene has CDR1 LGHDT and CDR2 YNNKEL (reference sequence). The CDR3 here is CASSLTEDSPLHF. The CDR3 coding sequence is TGTGCCAGCAGTCTAACCGAGGATTCACCCCTCCACTTT.

The rearrangement links TRBV6-5 to TRBJ1-1; 7 bases agree with TRBD1. This CDR3 is 14 amino acids long. Losses at the gene ends were 4 bases for V and 1 base for J; bases not matched to a gene: 3. From germline, CDR1 is MNHEY and CDR2 SVGAGI. CDR3 coding DNA: TGTGCCAGCAGTTTTGGGACAGAGAACACTGAAGCTTTCTTT. Amino acids: CASSFGTENTEAFF.

The V gene is TRBV18, the J gene TRBJ1-1; D is unclear. Germline CDR1 reads KGHSH; CDR2 reads LQKENI. V gave up 3 bases and J gave up 4 bases, with 9 bases separating them. The CDR3 contains 13 residues. The CDR3 DNA is TGTGCCAGCTCACCCCTCTGGTCCACTGAAGCTTTCTTT. Translating gives CASSPLWSTEAFF.

The table lists this clonotype with many counts. The chain combines TRBV3-1 with TRBJ2-7; D remains unclear. CDR3 length: 15 amino acids. From germline, CDR1 is LGHDT and CDR2 YNNKEL (reference sequence). V shed 3 bases and J shed 5 bases, with 17 bases lying between them. CDR3 DNA: TGTGCCAGCAGCCACGTAACAGTACCCCTAGACGAGCAGTACTTC. The encoded protein is CASSHVTVPLDEQYF.

The chain has TRBV27 and TRBJ2-1; D remains ambiguous. Trimming removed 2 bases at V and 8 bases at J, with 13 bases between. The germline V gene encodes CDR1 MNHEY and CDR2 SMNVEV (reference sequence). This CDR3 contains 14 residues. The CDR3 sequence: CASSLTHKYDEQFF. DNA of the CDR3: TGTGCCAGCAGTTTAACACACAAGTACGATGAGCAGTTCTTC.

This clonotype was counted many times. The chain employs TRBV29-1 and TRBJ1-6; 10 bases line up with TRBD1. This CDR3 has 13 amino acids. From germline, CDR1 is SQVTM and CDR2 ANQGSEA. V gave up 4 bases and J gave up 6 bases; unmatched junction bases: 0. The CDR3 region is CSVGDRGNSPLHF. The CDR3 region has the DNA TGCAGCGTTGGGGACAGGGGTAATTCACCCCTCCACTTT.

This clonotype was counted only a few times. The chain has TRBV4-3 and TRBJ2-3; D may correspond to TRBD1 or TRBD2 (5 bases each). V was clipped by 3 bases and J by 0 bases, with 13 bases between them. There are 16 residues in the CDR3. Germline CDR1 reads LGHNA; CDR2 reads YSLEER. The CDR3 loop is CASSQEPGPSTDTQYF. Here the CDR3 DNA reads TGCGCCAGCAGCCAGGAACCGGGACCCAGCACAGATACGCAGTATTTT.

V usage is TRBV20-1 and J usage is TRBJ2-7, with D tentatively TRBD1 or TRBD2 (6 bases each). Trimming shortened V by 5 bases and J by 3 bases, and 14 bases separated the two germline ends. The CDR3 covers 13 residues. CDR1 and CDR2 (germline): DFQATT, SNEGSKA (reference sequence). This CDR3 reads CSAGLQGGYEQYF. The DNA for the CDR3 is TGCAGTGCTGGACTACAGGGAGGCTACGAGCAGTACTTC.

This clonotype was counted between two and nine times. This sequence joins TRBV20-1 and TRBJ1-2, with D maybe TRBD1 (5 bases). Germline lookup yields CDR1 DFQATT and CDR2 SNEGSKA (reference sequence). This CDR3 comprises 13 residues. Trimming removed 3 bases from V and 2 bases from J, with 10 bases in between. In DNA, the CDR3 is TGCAGTGCTAGCCGGGACGGAAACTATGGCTACACCTTC. Protein: CSASRDGNYGYTF.

This clonotype has just a few counts. This chain joins TRBV4-1 and TRBJ2-1, with 8 bases fitting TRBD2. Germline V CDR1 and CDR2: MGHRA, YSYEKL. The CDR3 is 18 residues long. J gave up 4 bases and V 1 base, and 12 bases lay outside the gene matches. The CDR3 nucleotides read TGCGCCAGCAGCCAAGGGAGCTCTGGACTAGCCCTTTACAATGAGCAGTTCTTC. Translated: CASSQGSSGLALYNEQFF.

This clonotype was observed at least ten times. The chain employs TRBV5-5 and TRBJ2-3, with D possibly TRBD1 on 6 matching bases. The germline gives CDR1 SGHKS, CDR2 YYEKEE (reference sequence). The CDR3 spans 14 residues. Trimming removed 3 bases from V and 2 bases from J, with 10 bases in between. The CDR3 DNA is TGTGCCAGCAGCTCAACAGGGTTCACAGATACGCAGTATTTT. It yields the protein CASSSTGFTDTQYF.

The table lists this clonotype with many counts. The V and J genes are TRBV29-1 and TRBJ2-5; possibly TRBD1 for D (5 bases). The germline V and J ends were trimmed by 6 bases and 4 bases, with 15 bases remaining between them. In germline, CDR1 is SQVTM, CDR2 ANQGSEA. CDR3 length equals 13 residues. CDR3 bases: TGCAGCGTCACTGACAGCAGGAGAGAGACCCAGTACTTC. Translating it yields CSVTDSRRETQYF.